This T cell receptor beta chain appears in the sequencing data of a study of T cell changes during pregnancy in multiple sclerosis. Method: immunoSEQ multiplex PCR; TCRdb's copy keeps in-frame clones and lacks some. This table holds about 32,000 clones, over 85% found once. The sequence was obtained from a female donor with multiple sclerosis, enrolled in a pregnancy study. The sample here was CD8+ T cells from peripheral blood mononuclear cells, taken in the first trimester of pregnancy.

CDR3 nucleotides: TGTGCCAGCAGCTTAGGACCGGGACAGGACAATGAGCAGTTCTTC. This encodes CASSLGPGQDNEQFF. V usage is TRBV7-6 and J usage is TRBJ2-1; TRBD1 agrees at 8 bases. The CDR3 is made up of 15 amino acids. V trimming: 1 base; J trimming: 5 bases; junction bases outside the gene matches: 4. CDR1 and CDR2 from the germline V gene are SGHVS and FNYEAQ.